The 29 T cell receptor beta chains below come from one sample, sequenced in a study of shared clonotypes between healthy human individuals. CD45RO-negative CD8 cells positively selected for CCR7 made up the naive population, which excluded terminally differentiated effector memory CD45RA+ cells. Clones were read by immunoSEQ multiplex PCR, and TCRdb kept only the in-frame ones, dropping some. The table has approximately 720,000 clones, about 91% seen once; the top ten hold 24%. What was sequenced was naive CD8+ T cells sorted from blood. These TCRs come from a man aged 30 to 39 in good health.

The V call is TRBV14, the J call TRBJ2-7, with no clear D. The CDR3 has 15 residues. The V end was cut by 1 base, the J end by 4 bases, with 14 bases between. Germline V gene lookup returns CDR1 SGHDN and CDR2 FVKESK. The chain's CDR3 is CASSQVPSGRYEQYF. CDR3 DNA sequence: TGTGCCAGCAGCCAAGTTCCGTCAGGTAGATACGAGCAGTACTTC.

The chain joins TRBV11-2 to TRBJ2-1; no firm D call. The CDR3 spans 16 residues. V was trimmed by 4 bases and J by 3 bases, leaving 16 bases between them. CDR1 is SGHAT, CDR2 FQNNGV, per germline. The CDR3 bases are TGTGCCAGCAGCTCCCACCTGGCCATGAACTACAATGAGCAGTTCTTC. Protein product: CASSSHLAMNYNEQFF.

Comment on this clone: Other DNA sequences of this sample code for an identical CDR3. This chain connects TRBV7-9 to TRBJ2-7; D gene uncertain. Trimming left V 3 bases short and J 3 bases short, with 6 bases between. The CDR3 has 12 residues. Germline assignment: CDR1 SEHNR and CDR2 FQNEAQ (reference sequence). The CDR3 DNA reads as TGTGCCAGCAGCTTTGGGGACTACGAGCAGTACTTC. This gives the protein CASSFGDYEQYF.

The chain recombines TRBV7-6 with TRBJ1-1, with D perhaps matching TRBD1 (5 bases). The CDR3 length is 13 residues. Looked up from germline, CDR1 is SGHVS and CDR2 is FNYEAQ. With 5 bases removed from V and 5 bases from J, the gap between germline ends came to 12 bases. CDR3 in amino acids: CASSDEWGTEAFF. The DNA for the CDR3 is TGTGCCAGCAGCGATGAATGGGGGACTGAAGCTTTCTTT.

This clone was observed a handful of times. The V gene is TRBV2, the J gene TRBJ2-7, with TRBD1 matching over 9 bases. The V segment lost 5 bases and the J segment 4 bases; nucleotides outside the gene matches: 6. The CDR3 has 14 residues. Germline values: CDR1 SNHLY, CDR2 FYNNEI. The CDR3 here is CASSFTGTGYEQYF. The CDR3 nucleotides read TGTGCCAGCAGTTTTACCGGGACAGGGTACGAGCAGTACTTC.

This chain uses TRBV4-3 with TRBJ2-7, with 12 bases that match TRBD2. Per germline, CDR1 LGHNA and CDR2 YSLEER. V lost 2 bases to trimming and J lost 3 bases; unmatched junction nucleotides: 2. The CDR3 is 15 residues long. As DNA, the CDR3 is TGCGCCAGCAGCCAAAGACTAGCGGGAGTCTACGAGCAGTACTTC. It translates to CASSQRLAGVYEQYF.

V gene TRBV18 combines with J gene TRBJ2-1; D remains ambiguous. CDR3 length: 15 residues. The V end was cut by 5 bases, the J end by 2 bases, with 13 bases between. Germline CDR1 KGHSH, CDR2 LQKENI. CDR3 amino acids: CASSFTGSTYNEQFF. In DNA, the CDR3 is TGTGCCAGCTCATTTACCGGGTCCACCTACAATGAGCAGTTCTTC.

This chain uses TRBV4-2 with TRBJ2-1; TRBD2 aligns across 8 bases. Unmatched junction bases numbered 7, after V lost 2 bases and J lost 7 bases. The CDR3 loop spans 15 amino acids. The germline V gene encodes CDR1 LGHNA and CDR2 YNFKEQ. CDR3 in DNA: TGTGCCAGCAGCCAACCCGGGGGGGGCGGGAATGAGCAGTTCTTC. This translates into CASSQPGGGGNEQFF.

J is TRBJ2-7 and V is TRBV28, with 12 bases aligning to TRBD2. The CDR3 runs 16 residues. V dropped 0 bases and J dropped 6; count of bases not matched to a gene: 6. CDR1 is MDHEN, CDR2 SYDVKM, per germline. The CDR3 coding sequence is TGTGCCAGCAGTTTATGGACTAGCGGGAGCTATTTCGAGCAGTACTTC. Amino acids: CASSLWTSGSYFEQYF.

This chain connects TRBV7-9 to TRBJ2-7; D may be TRBD1 or TRBD2 (5 bases each). The germline V and J ends were trimmed by 5 bases and 7 bases, with 21 bases remaining between them. The length of the CDR3 is 15 residues. CDR1 SEHNR and CDR2 FQNEAQ come from the germline V gene (reference sequence). CDR3 in DNA: TGTGCCAGCAGCCTAACCGGGACCGACCCCGGGGAGCAGTACTTC. Protein sequence: CASSLTGTDPGEQYF. The complete variable domain, with remaining parts taken from reference TRBV7-9 and TRBJ2-7, reads DTGVSQNPRHKITKRGQNVTFRCDPISEHNRLYWYRQTLGQGPEFLTYFQNEAQLEKSRLLSDRFSAERPKGSFSTLEIQRTEQGDSAMYLCASSLTGTDPGEQYFGPGTRLTVT.

CDR3 DNA sequence: TGTGCCAGCAGCTCCCCACTAGCGGGACGTATAGATACGCAGTATTTT. It encodes CASSSPLAGRIDTQYF. J is TRBJ2-3 and V is TRBV7-9, with 10 bases fitting TRBD2. The CDR3 has 16 amino acids. J gave up 5 bases and V 4 bases, and 9 bases lay outside the gene matches. From germline, CDR1 is SEHNR and CDR2 FQNEAQ (reference sequence).

This clone was recorded only once. This chain links TRBV29-1 with TRBJ2-5, with 7 bases lining up with TRBD2. This CDR3 is 12 amino acids long. V dropped 5 bases and J dropped 2; count of bases not matched to a gene: 2. Per germline, CDR1 SQVTM and CDR2 ANQGSEA. Here the CDR3 DNA reads TGCAGCGTTCGGGGGGATCAAGAGACCCAGTACTTC. This gives the protein CSVRGDQETQYF.

This chain connects TRBV19 to TRBJ1-1; the D gene is possibly TRBD1 (6 bases). Germline CDR1 is LNHDA and CDR2 is SQIVND (reference sequence). This CDR3 is 15 amino acids long. The V gene lost 0 bases and the J gene lost 7 bases, with 15 bases spanning the gap. The CDR3 loop reads CASSIDGTTSSEAFF. CDR3 DNA: TGTGCCAGTAGTATAGACGGGACAACGAGCAGTGAAGCTTTCTTT. Based on the CDR3 plus reference TRBV19 and TRBJ1-1, the full variable domain is DGGITQSPKYLFRKEGQNVTLSCEQNLNHDAMYWYRQDPGQGLRLIYYSQIVNDFQKGDIAEGYSVSREKKESFPLTVTSAQKNPTAFYLCASSIDGTTSSEAFFGQGTRLTVV.

The chain carries TRBV2 and TRBJ2-3, with 7 bases matching TRBD2. This CDR3 contains 16 residues. In germline, CDR1 is SNHLY, CDR2 FYNNEI. V dropped 8 bases and J dropped 3; count of bases not matched to a gene: 14. The CDR3 region is CASFDPSGSATDTQYF. The CDR3 DNA sequence: TGTGCCAGCTTCGACCCTAGCGGTTCAGCGACAGATACGCAGTATTTT.

The V gene is TRBV21-1, the J gene TRBJ2-7; TRBD1 is the table's D call, not checked against the DNA. TRBV21-1 is a pseudogene. This CDR3 is built from 15 residues. CDR3 residues: CASRSQGHLPYEQYF. The CDR3 DNA reads as TGTGCCAGCAGGTCTCAGGGACATCTTCCCTACGAGCAGTACTTC.

The chain carries TRBV19 and TRBJ1-2, with D maybe TRBD1 (6 bases). Germline V CDR1 and CDR2: LNHDA, SQIVND (reference sequence). V gave up 3 bases and J gave up 7 bases, with 12 bases separating them. This CDR3 region has 13 residues. CDR3 nucleotides: TGTGCCAGTAGTATGACACAGGGATTTGGCTACACCTTC. This codes for CASSMTQGFGYTF.

The chain carries TRBV5-5 and TRBJ2-7; D might be TRBD1 (5 bases). The CDR3 has 12 residues. In germline, CDR1 is SGHKS, CDR2 YYEKEE (reference sequence). The V end was cut by 4 bases, the J end by 3 bases, with 8 bases between. In DNA, the CDR3 is TGTGCCAGCAGCATGGACAACTACGAGCAGTACTTC. Protein product: CASSMDNYEQYF.

This clone was seen only once. The chain links TRBV9 to TRBJ2-3; 8 positions match TRBD2. V dropped 0 bases and J dropped 6; count of bases not matched to a gene: 6. CDR1 and CDR2 from the germline V gene are SGDLS and YYNGEE. The CDR3 is 15 residues long. CDR3 residues: CASSVDGLARDTQYF. CDR3 nucleotide sequence: TGTGCCAGCAGCGTAGATGGACTAGCCCGGGATACGCAGTATTTT. The complete variable domain, with remaining parts taken from reference TRBV9 and TRBJ2-3, reads DSGVTQTPKHLITATGQRVTLRCSPRSGDLSVYWYQQSLDQGLQFLIQYYNGEERAKGNILERFSAQQFPDLHSELNLSSLELGDSALYFCASSVDGLARDTQYFGPGTRLTVL.

The CDR3 sequence: CASSYSLNSGNTIYF. CDR3 DNA sequence: TGTGCCAGCAGTTACTCGTTGAACTCTGGAAACACCATATATTTT. V usage is TRBV6-5 and J usage is TRBJ1-3, with D unresolved. The ends were cut back, 0 bases at V and 0 bases at J, with 6 bases in the middle. Germline V gene lookup returns CDR1 MNHEY and CDR2 SVGAGI. The CDR3 runs to 15 residues.

The CDR3 region is CASSGGVSGRGTDTQYF. CDR3 in DNA: TGTGCCAGCAGCGGTGGGGTTAGCGGGAGAGGCACAGATACGCAGTATTTT. The rearrangement uses TRBV11-2 and TRBJ2-3; TRBD2 agrees at 9 bases. This CDR3 is 17 amino acids long. V trimming: 5 bases; J trimming: 1 base; junction bases outside the gene matches: 10. CDR1 and CDR2 from the germline V gene are SGHAT and FQNNGV.

V and J are TRBV4-1 and TRBJ2-1; 7 bases are shared with TRBD1. The CDR3 loop spans 15 amino acids. Losses at the gene ends were 1 base for V and 5 bases for J; bases not matched to a gene: 5. CDR1 and CDR2 from the germline V gene are MGHRA and YSYEKL. CDR3 sequence reads: CASSQGQGRNNEQFF. In DNA, the CDR3 is TGCGCCAGCAGCCAAGGACAGGGCCGGAACAATGAGCAGTTCTTC.

The chain has TRBV27 and TRBJ2-1, with 8 bases matching TRBD2. Trimming at V came to 4 bases and at J to 6 bases, leaving 5 bases not matched to a gene. CDR3 length: 14 amino acids. CDR1 is MNHEY, CDR2 SMNVEV, per germline (reference sequence). Here the CDR3 reads CASSYGLAPNEQFF. The CDR3 DNA reads TGTGCCAGCAGTTACGGACTAGCCCCCAATGAGCAGTTCTTC.

CDR3 in amino acids: CASSPGARHRPYEQYF. CDR3 DNA sequence: TGTGCCAGCAGTCCTGGGGCAAGGCACCGGCCCTACGAGCAGTACTTC. The chain carries TRBV27 and TRBJ2-7; tentatively, D is TRBD1 (5 bases). Per germline, CDR1 MNHEY and CDR2 SMNVEV (reference sequence). The CDR3 has 16 residues. Trimming stripped 5 bases from V and 2 bases from J, with 19 bases between.

This rearrangement joins TRBV28 to TRBJ2-1; 10 positions match TRBD2. Unmatched junction bases numbered 6, after V lost 5 bases and J lost 5 bases. CDR1 MDHEN and CDR2 SYDVKM come from the germline V gene. This CDR3 is 15 amino acids long. Written as DNA, the CDR3 is TGTGCCAGCAGTCCCGGACTAGCGGCGGACAATGAGCAGTTCTTC. Protein product: CASSPGLAADNEQFF. The whole variable domain, remainder taken from reference TRBV28 and TRBJ2-1, is DVKVTQSSRYLVKRTGEKVFLECVQDMDHENMFWYRQDPGLGLRLIYFSYDVKMKEKGDIPEGYSVSREKKERFSLILESASTNQTSMYLCASSPGLAADNEQFFGPGTRLTVL.

V usage is TRBV28 and J usage is TRBJ1-1; no clear D. Germline CDR1 MDHEN, CDR2 SYDVKM. The CDR3 consists of 12 residues. V shed 4 bases and J shed 2 bases, with 5 bases lying between them. CDR3 nucleotide sequence: TGTGCCAGCAGTTGGGCCAACACTGAAGCTTTCTTT. It encodes CASSWANTEAFF.

The J gene is TRBJ1-3, the V gene TRBV14; D ambiguous. The germline CDR1 and CDR2 sequences are SGHDN and FVKESK. The V end was cut by 2 bases, the J end by 3 bases, with 11 bases between. The CDR3 spans 15 residues. The CDR3 nucleotides are TGTGCCAGCAGCCAAAACTGGGGAGGTGGAAACACCATATATTTT. Residues: CASSQNWGGGNTIYF.

This chain connects TRBV7-7 to TRBJ2-5, with 15 bases fitting TRBD2. Germline CDR1 is SSHAT and CDR2 is FNYEAQ (reference sequence). The CDR3 runs to 16 residues. V lost 3 bases and J lost 2; bases outside the gene matches: 1. DNA for the CDR3: TGTGCCAGCAGCTTGGGACTAGCGGGAGGACAAGAGACCCAGTACTTC. Protein product: CASSLGLAGGQETQYF.

This chain uses TRBV27 with TRBJ2-7; 7 bases line up with TRBD1. The CDR3 spans 14 residues. The germline V gene has CDR1 MNHEY and CDR2 SMNVEV (reference sequence). J was trimmed by 3 bases and V by 4 bases; bases with no gene match: 6. The CDR3 protein is CASSSTGTVYEQYF. The CDR3 bases are TGTGCCAGCAGTTCGACAGGGACGGTCTACGAGCAGTACTTC.

The chain recombines TRBV4-1 with TRBJ2-7; 8 bases align to TRBD2. Per the germline V gene, CDR1 is MGHRA and CDR2 is YSYEKL. The CDR3 loop spans 15 amino acids. V trimming: 5 bases; J trimming: 0 bases; junction bases outside the gene matches: 6. In DNA form, the CDR3 reads TGCGCCAGCAGCAAGACTAGCGCGAACTCCTACGAGCAGTACTTC. Protein sequence: CASSKTSANSYEQYF.